The T cell receptor (beta chain) under discussion was sequenced for a study of blood T cell repertoires in COVID-19. Sequencing was performed with immunoSEQ multiplex PCR; in TCRdb, only in-frame clones are kept and a portion is missing. The sample includes some 300,000 clones, 70% to 90% of them seen just once. The CDR3 contains 14 residues. The ends were cut back, 7 bases at V and 3 bases at J, with 16 bases in the middle. In germline, CDR1 is SNHLY, CDR2 FYNNEI. This receptor was identified in a young woman who had recovered from COVID-19. The J gene is TRBJ2-7, the V gene TRBV2; D ambiguous. Sequencing was carried out using peripheral blood. As DNA, the CDR3 is TGTGCCAGCACCCCTATGCAGGTCGGCTACGAGCAGTACTTC. Translating gives CASTPMQVGYEQYF. The complete variable domain, with remaining parts taken from reference TRBV2 and TRBJ2-7, reads EPEVTQTPSHQVTQMGQEVILRCVPISNHLYFYWYRQILGQKVEFLVSFYNNEISEKSEIFDDQFSVERPDGSNFTLKIRSTKLEDSAMYFCASTPMQVGYEQYFGPGTRLTVT.